This T cell receptor beta chain was captured in a study of T cell responses to AZD1222 COVID-19 vaccine. Generated by immunoSEQ multiplex PCR, the TCRdb table keeps only in-frame clones and is missing some. The table lists roughly 100,000 clones, about 90% of them singletons. The CDR3 consists of 15 residues. The V gene's germline CDR1 is SGDLS and CDR2 YYNGEE. Unmatched junction bases numbered 7, after V lost 4 bases and J lost 6 bases. The chain uses TRBV9 and TRBJ2-3; 11 bases fit TRBD2. The clonotype was recovered from an adult who received the AZD1222 COVID-19 vaccine. The source material was peripheral blood, sampled 28 days after the second AZD1222 dose. In DNA, the CDR3 is TGTGCCAGCAGCCCTAGCGGGGGGCAAGGGGATACGCAGTATTTT. It is translated as CASSPSGGQGDTQYF.